Presented here are 20 T cell receptor beta chains from one specimen sequenced in a study of cytomegalovirus exposure and HLA in healthy donors. A multiplex PCR was run with 60 Vbeta primers and 13 Jbeta primers. Some clones are missing from TCRdb's copy, which holds only in-frame ones; the method was immunoSEQ multiplex PCR. The sample records roughly 180,000 clones, less than 85% being singletons. The source material was PBMCs. These receptors were collected from a boy aged 2 to 9 in good health and CMV-seronegative.

The chain employs TRBV9 and TRBJ1-1, with D possibly TRBD1 on 5 matching bases. This CDR3 is built from 14 residues. V was clipped by 4 bases and J by 1 base, with 11 bases between them. Germline loops: CDR1 SGDLS, CDR2 YYNGEE. The CDR3 spells CASSFGQTNTEAFF. The CDR3 region has the DNA TGTGCCAGCAGCTTTGGACAAACGAACACTGAAGCTTTCTTT.

As DNA, the CDR3 is TGTGCCATCAGCGGAGGGACAGATACGCAGTATTTT. Its protein product is CAISGGTDTQYF. The rearrangement joins TRBV10-3 to TRBJ2-3, with a tentative D call TRBD2 (6 bases). Trimming left V 6 bases short and J 3 bases short, with 7 bases between. The germline CDR1 and CDR2 sequences are ENHRY and SYGVKD. There are 12 residues in the CDR3.

The chain joins TRBV5-4 to TRBJ2-3; D gene uncertain. The germline V gene encodes CDR1 SGHNT and CDR2 YYREEE (reference sequence). Trimming cost V 0 bases and J 0 bases, with 8 bases left between them. This CDR3 spans 15 amino acids. CDR3 protein: CASSLDATSTDTQYF. In DNA form, the CDR3 reads TGTGCCAGCAGCTTGGACGCCACTAGCACAGATACGCAGTATTTT. The variable domain in full, completed from reference TRBV5-4 and TRBJ2-3, reads ETGVTQSPTHLIKTRGQQVTLRCSSQSGHNTVSWYQQALGQGPQFIFQYYREEENGRGNFPPRFSGLQFPNYSSELNVNALELDDSALYLCASSLDATSTDTQYFGPGTRLTVL.

For this clone: In the same sample, other DNA sequences code for this CDR3. The rearrangement links TRBV27 to TRBJ1-5; D ambiguous. This CDR3 comprises 15 residues. Germline V gives CDR1 MNHEY, CDR2 SMNVEV (reference sequence). The germline V and J ends were trimmed by 2 bases and 1 base, with 9 bases remaining between them. This CDR3 reads CASSLMAGSNQPQHF. The CDR3 DNA reads as TGTGCCAGCAGTTTAATGGCTGGCAGCAATCAGCCCCAGCATTTT.

CDR3 nucleotides: TGTGCCAGTAGTGTTACTAGCGGGAGCTCCTACGAGCAGTACTTC. Translated: CASSVTSGSSYEQYF. This chain links TRBV19 with TRBJ2-7; TRBD2 matches at 11 bases. CDR1 LNHDA and CDR2 SQIVND come from the germline V gene (reference sequence). The V gene end was trimmed by 5 bases and the J gene end by 0 bases; junction bases not matched to a gene: 3. The CDR3 totals 15 residues. Full variable domain (remainder filled in from reference TRBV19 and TRBJ2-7): DGGITQSPKYLFRKEGQNVTLSCEQNLNHDAMYWYRQDPGQGLRLIYYSQIVNDFQKGDIAEGYSVSREKKESFPLTVTSAQKNPTAFYLCASSVTSGSSYEQYFGPGTRLTVT.

V is TRBV14 and J is TRBJ2-3; D is undetermined. Trimming shortened V by 2 bases and J by 5 bases, and 8 bases separated the two germline ends. Germline V CDR1 and CDR2: SGHDN, FVKESK. The CDR3 spans 13 residues. As DNA, the CDR3 is TGTGCCAGCAGCCAACTTGCGGAAGATACGCAGTATTTT. This translates into CASSQLAEDTQYF. Complete variable domain (other parts from reference TRBV14 and TRBJ2-3): EAGVTQFPSHSVIEKGQTVTLRCDPISGHDNLYWYRRVMGKEIKFLLHFVKESKQDESGMPNNRFLAERTGGTYSTLKVQPAELEDSGVYFCASSQLAEDTQYFGPGTRLTVL.

The rearrangement uses TRBV7-9 and TRBJ2-4, with D possibly matching TRBD2 (5 bases). The CDR3 totals 13 residues. Trimming cost V 3 bases and J 3 bases, with 6 bases left between them. Looked up from germline, CDR1 is SEHNR and CDR2 is FQNEAQ (reference sequence). The CDR3 here is CASSLAGKNIQYF. CDR3 sequence (DNA): TGTGCCAGCAGCTTGGCGGGCAAAAACATTCAGTACTTC.

This chain connects TRBV6-5 to TRBJ1-1; 11 bases map to TRBD1. CDR1 MNHEY and CDR2 SVGAGI come from the germline V gene. V lost 2 bases and J lost 0; bases outside the gene matches: 2. The CDR3 is 16 residues long. The CDR3 is CASSYGTGGMNTEAFF. The CDR3 bases are TGTGCCAGCAGTTACGGGACAGGGGGGATGAACACTGAAGCTTTCTTT.

V is TRBV5-4 and J is TRBJ2-7, with D maybe TRBD1 (6 bases). This CDR3 is 14 amino acids long. Trimming took 2 bases from V and 2 from J, leaving 11 bases between them. CDR1 and CDR2 from the germline V gene are SGHNT and YYREEE (reference sequence). CDR3 nucleotide sequence: TGTGCCAGCAGCTTCAACGGACAGCCCTACGAGCAGTACGTC. As protein: CASSFNGQPYEQYV.

This rearrangement joins TRBV28 to TRBJ1-5; 9 nucleotides align to TRBD1. J was trimmed by 4 bases and V by 6 bases; bases with no gene match: 7. This CDR3 contains 15 residues. Per germline, CDR1 MDHEN and CDR2 SYDVKM. As DNA, the CDR3 is TGTGCCAGCAGAAACCGGGACAGGGTAAATCAGCCCCAGCATTTT. As protein: CASRNRDRVNQPQHF. The variable domain in full, completed from reference TRBV28 and TRBJ1-5, reads DVKVTQSSRYLVKRTGEKVFLECVQDMDHENMFWYRQDPGLGLRLIYFSYDVKMKEKGDIPEGYSVSREKKERFSLILESASTNQTSMYLCASRNRDRVNQPQHFGDGTRLSIL.

The V and J genes are TRBV5-1 and TRBJ1-4; D remains ambiguous. Germline CDR1 SGHRS, CDR2 YFSETQ. Trimming stripped 0 bases from V and 4 bases from J, with 16 bases between. The CDR3 has 17 amino acids. The CDR3 loop reads CASSLGLLVADNEKLFF. The CDR3 DNA reads TGCGCCAGCAGCTTGGGCCTATTAGTCGCGGATAATGAAAAACTGTTTTTT.

J is TRBJ2-3 and V is TRBV7-9, with 9 nucleotides matching TRBD2. V gave up 6 bases and J gave up 2 bases; unmatched junction bases: 9. Germline CDR1 is SEHNR and CDR2 is FQNEAQ (reference sequence). The CDR3 covers 16 residues. CDR3 protein: CASRASVAGVTDTQYF. DNA of the CDR3: TGTGCCAGCAGGGCCTCGGTAGCGGGAGTCACAGATACGCAGTATTTT.

The J gene is TRBJ2-1, the V gene TRBV6-5; maybe TRBD2 (5 bases). Trimming shortened V by 4 bases and J by 2 bases, and 9 bases separated the two germline ends. Germline-derived CDR1 and CDR2 are MNHEY and SVGAGI. The CDR3 is 14 residues long. CDR3 bases: TGTGCCAGCAGTTTCGAGGGCCCCTACAATGAGCAGTTCTTC. Translating it yields CASSFEGPYNEQFF.

The count of this clone is one. V usage is TRBV28 and J usage is TRBJ2-1; D possibly corresponds to TRBD1 (5 bases). Trimming shortened V by 2 bases and J by 7 bases, and 6 bases separated the two germline ends. The germline CDR1 and CDR2 sequences are MDHEN and SYDVKM. This CDR3 is built from 12 residues. For the CDR3, the DNA is TGTGCCAGCAGTTTACAGGGTAATGAGCAGTTCTTC. Translation: CASSLQGNEQFF.

Comment on this clone: A read error may account for a junction end that differs from germline. This sequence joins TRBV7-7 and TRBJ2-2; D is perhaps TRBD2 (6 bases). The CDR3 contains 17 residues. CDR1 is SSHAT, CDR2 FNYEAQ, per germline (reference sequence). As DNA, the CDR3 is TGTGCTAGCAGCCCCAAATTCGGGGGAAGGAACACCGGGGAGCTGTTTTTT. Translated, it gives CASSPKFGGRNTGELFF.

V usage is TRBV6-4 and J usage is TRBJ2-7, with 11 bases lining up with TRBD1. This CDR3 comprises 16 residues. Per the germline V gene, CDR1 is MRHNA and CDR2 is SNTAGT. This CDR3 is CASSYSRDRGFDEQYV. Here the CDR3 DNA reads TGTGCCAGCAGTTACTCCCGGGACAGGGGGTTTGACGAGCAGTACGTC.

The V and J genes are TRBV7-8 and TRBJ2-2, with 11 bases lining up with TRBD1. The CDR3 consists of 17 residues. Trimming removed 5 bases from V and 2 bases from J; junction bases left unmatched: 7. The V gene's germline CDR1 is SGHVS and CDR2 FQNEAQ. The CDR3 DNA reads as TGTGCCAGCAGCGCTTGGACAGGGGGCAGTAACACCGGGGAGCTGTTTTTT. Translating it yields CASSAWTGGSNTGELFF. The variable domain in full, completed from reference TRBV7-8 and TRBJ2-2, reads GAGVSQSPRYKVAKRGQDVALRCDPISGHVSLFWYQQALGQGPEFLTYFQNEAQLDKSGLPSDRFFAERPEGSVSTLKIQRTQQEDSAVYLCASSAWTGGSNTGELFFGEGSRLTVL.

The V and J genes are TRBV5-6 and TRBJ2-5; TRBD2 might be the D (6 bases). The DNA end favors TRBJ2-7, so the J call may be wrong. CDR3 length: 13 residues. Germline V gene sequence: CDR1 SGHDT, CDR2 YYEEEE. DNA for the CDR3: TGTGCCAGCACCTCCAAGCTAGCGTACGAGCAGTACTTC. As protein: CASTSKLAYEQYF.

This rearrangement joins TRBV5-4 to TRBJ2-2; D ambiguous. The CDR3 totals 16 residues. Looked up from germline, CDR1 is SGHNT and CDR2 is YYREEE (reference sequence). Between the trimmed V and J ends, which lost 2 bases and 5 bases, there was a span of 16 bases. CDR3 sequence: CASSLVLVRGTGELFF. The CDR3 DNA is TGTGCCAGCAGCTTAGTGTTGGTCAGAGGAACCGGGGAGCTGTTTTTT.

This clone was seen more than once but under ten times. The chain joins TRBV6-1 to TRBJ2-7; 10 bases align to TRBD2. V lost 6 bases to trimming and J lost 5 bases; unmatched junction nucleotides: 10. The CDR3 contains 15 residues. Germline V lookup: CDR1 MNHNS, CDR2 SASEGT. The CDR3 region is CASSGLAGVNDEQYF. The DNA of the CDR3 is TGTGCCAGCAGCGGCCTAGCGGGAGTAAACGACGAGCAGTACTTC.